This T cell receptor beta chain appears in the sequencing data of a study of T cell responses to AZD1222 COVID-19 vaccine. Points from the study as a whole: Within unmutated variant regions lay the reported targets of nearly half of spike-specific TCRs. Clonal diversity was possibly underestimated, and white British individuals and females predominated among donors.

Note on this clone: As yet, its antigen is unknown.

Produced via immunoSEQ multiplex PCR; TCRdb's table is partial and in-frame only. The sample lists 100,000 or so clones, about 88% occurring once. Germline CDR1 and CDR2: SGHTA and FQGNSA. The CDR3 spans 18 residues. Losses at the gene ends were 5 bases for V and 3 bases for J; bases not matched to a gene: 12. This chain joins TRBV7-2 and TRBJ2-6, with 8 bases that match TRBD1. The TCR was taken from an adult who received the AZD1222 COVID-19 vaccine. The input for sequencing was peripheral blood, taken 28 days after the second AZD1222 dose. The CDR3 nucleotides read TGTGCCAGCAGCCCTGGGCAGGGGGCGCGAGGTGGGGCCAACGTCCTGACTTTC. This sequence encodes CASSPGQGARGGANVLTF.